The clone carrying this TCR beta chain was observed a single time. Antigen unknown. This entry comes from a study of cytomegalovirus exposure and HLA in healthy donors. The PCR contained 60 Vbeta and 13 Jbeta primers. Sequencing used immunoSEQ multiplex PCR; TCRdb keeps in-frame clones, though not all of them. The sample records about 93,000 clones, around 84% being singletons. Germline V lookup: CDR1 SGHVS, CDR2 FQNEAQ. The CDR3 totals 15 residues. Trimming left V 5 bases short and J 9 bases short, with 20 bases between. Study-level points and caveats: Roughly uniform depth of sequencing across donors was assumed in presence/absence analyses. Some V segments, including TRBV6-2 and TRBV6-3, were excluded as indistinguishable. The availability of immune exposure information extended only to CMV serostatus. In vitro work confirmed that three CMV-associated chains recognize CMV antigens.

Source material: PBMCs. The chain is built from TRBV7-8 and TRBJ2-4, with D maybe TRBD2 (5 bases). The sequence came from a woman aged 40 to 55 in good health and CMV-seronegative. The CDR3 loop is CASSPPDSIRGIQYF. CDR3 sequence (DNA): TGTGCCAGCAGCCCTCCGGATTCTATCCGGGGCATTCAGTACTTC.